Below, one T cell receptor (beta chain) is given with its context. The antigen is unknown. Measured with immunoSEQ multiplex PCR; TCRdb has only the in-frame clones, and not every one. In the table there are roughly 59,000 clones, approximately 78% of which are singletons. These data are taken from a study of vaccination effects on CD4 cells after COVID-19. Expansion with viral peptide pools was applied to antigen-specific CD4+ T cells by the ViraFEST assay prior to sequencing. Following an approximately 9-day culture, CD4+ T cells were purified. Two doses of either BNT162b2 or mRNA-1273 were given to each participant. Sequencing used CD4+ T cells from PBMCs cultured with HCoV-OC43 spike peptides, obtained after COVID-19 vaccination. As to subset: HCoV-OC43 spike overlapping peptide pool stimulation. This clonotype was obtained from a human donor who received a COVID-19 vaccine.

CDR3 nucleotide sequence: TGTGCCAGCAGTACGGACCCCTTTAGCTACACCTTC. This encodes CASSTDPFSYTF. This chain uses TRBV25-1 with TRBJ1-2; D gene unclear. Germline V gene data show CDR1 as MGHDK and CDR2 as SYGVNS. The CDR3 is 12 amino acids. Trimming pared 5 bases from V and 9 bases from J, leaving 13 bases between.